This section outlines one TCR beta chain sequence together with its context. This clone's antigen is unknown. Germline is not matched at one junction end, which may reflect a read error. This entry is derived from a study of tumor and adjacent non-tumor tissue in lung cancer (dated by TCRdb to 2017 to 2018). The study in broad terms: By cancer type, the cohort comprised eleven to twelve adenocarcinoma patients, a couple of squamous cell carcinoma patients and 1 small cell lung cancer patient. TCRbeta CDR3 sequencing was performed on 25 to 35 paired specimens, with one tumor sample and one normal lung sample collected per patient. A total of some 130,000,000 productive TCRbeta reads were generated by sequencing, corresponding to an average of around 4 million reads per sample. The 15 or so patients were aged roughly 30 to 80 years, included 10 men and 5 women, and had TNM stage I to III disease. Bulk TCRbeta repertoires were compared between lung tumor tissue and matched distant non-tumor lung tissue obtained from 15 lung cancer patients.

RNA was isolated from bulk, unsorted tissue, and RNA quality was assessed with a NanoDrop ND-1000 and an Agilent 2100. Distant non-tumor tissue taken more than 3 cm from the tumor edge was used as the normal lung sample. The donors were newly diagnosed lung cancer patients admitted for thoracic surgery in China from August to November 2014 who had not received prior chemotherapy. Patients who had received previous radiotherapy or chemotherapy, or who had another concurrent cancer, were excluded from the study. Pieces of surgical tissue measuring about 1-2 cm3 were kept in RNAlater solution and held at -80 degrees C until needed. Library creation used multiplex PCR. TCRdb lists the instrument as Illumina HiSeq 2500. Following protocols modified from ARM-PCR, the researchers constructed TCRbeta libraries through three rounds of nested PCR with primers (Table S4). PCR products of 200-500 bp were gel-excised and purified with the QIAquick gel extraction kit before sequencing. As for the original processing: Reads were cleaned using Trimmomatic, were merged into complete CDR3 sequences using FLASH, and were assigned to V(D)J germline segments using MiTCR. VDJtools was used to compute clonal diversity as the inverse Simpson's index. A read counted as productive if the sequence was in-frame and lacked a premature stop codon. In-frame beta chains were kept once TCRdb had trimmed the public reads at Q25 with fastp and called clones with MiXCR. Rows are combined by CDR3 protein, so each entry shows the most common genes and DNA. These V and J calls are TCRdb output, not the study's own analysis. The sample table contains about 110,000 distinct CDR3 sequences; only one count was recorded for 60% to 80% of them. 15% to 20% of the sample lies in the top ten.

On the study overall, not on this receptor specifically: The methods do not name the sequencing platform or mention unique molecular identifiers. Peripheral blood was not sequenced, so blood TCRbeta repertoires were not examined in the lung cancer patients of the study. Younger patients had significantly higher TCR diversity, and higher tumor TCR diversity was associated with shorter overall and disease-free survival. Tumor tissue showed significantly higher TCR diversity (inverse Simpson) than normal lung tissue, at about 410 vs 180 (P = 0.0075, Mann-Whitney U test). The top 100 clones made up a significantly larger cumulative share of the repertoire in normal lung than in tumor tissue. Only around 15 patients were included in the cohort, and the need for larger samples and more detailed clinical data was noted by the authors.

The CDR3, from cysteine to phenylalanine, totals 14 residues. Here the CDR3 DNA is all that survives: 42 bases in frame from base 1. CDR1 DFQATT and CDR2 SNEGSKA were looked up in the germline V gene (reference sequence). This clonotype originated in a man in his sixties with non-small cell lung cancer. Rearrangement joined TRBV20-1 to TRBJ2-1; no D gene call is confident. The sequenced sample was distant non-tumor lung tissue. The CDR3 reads CSAIWDRRYNGQFF. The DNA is TGCAGTGCTATCTGGGATAGAAGATACAATGGGCAGTTCTTC.